The 23 T cell receptor beta chains below come from one sample, sequenced in a study of OX40 agonist ivuxolimab in advanced cancers. Clones were read by immunoSEQ multiplex PCR, and TCRdb kept only the in-frame ones, dropping some. Among about 72,000 clones listed, over 85% were seen once. The sequencing here drew on CD4+ or CD8+ T cells sorted from blood, taken in a trial of the OX40 agonist ivuxolimab. All receptors derive from an adult with an advanced solid tumor such as melanoma, head and neck, liver or kidney cancer.

The chain has TRBV2 and TRBJ2-4, with 7 bases identical to TRBD1. Germline trimming cut 0 bases from V and 0 bases from J; bases unmatched to any gene: 5. The CDR3 contains 17 residues. Germline lookup yields CDR1 SNHLY and CDR2 FYNNEI. As DNA, the CDR3 is TGTGCCAGCAGTGAAGCCAGGGACAGTGTAGCCAAAAACATTCAGTACTTC. It is translated as CASSEARDSVAKNIQYF.

The V call is TRBV7-8, the J call TRBJ1-5; D is ambiguous. V was trimmed by 5 bases and J by 7 bases, leaving 12 bases between them. The CDR3 has 13 amino acids. Germline CDR1 SGHVS, CDR2 FQNEAQ. Here the CDR3 reads CASSVRAGQPQHF. CDR3 sequence (DNA): TGTGCCAGCAGCGTCCGGGCGGGACAGCCCCAGCATTTT.

The rearrangement joins TRBV5-5 to TRBJ2-7; unclear D gene. Germline CDR1 SGHKS, CDR2 YYEKEE (reference sequence). This CDR3 contains 12 residues. V was pared by 0 bases and J by 1 base, with 2 bases between. The CDR3 region has the DNA TGTGCCAGCAGCTTGGTTTCCTACGAGCAGTACTTC. Residues: CASSLVSYEQYF.

This clone appeared a single time. V is TRBV6-5 and J is TRBJ2-5; D could derive from TRBD1 or TRBD2 (6 bases each). V lost 5 bases and J 5 bases, leaving 9 bases between the germline ends. The CDR3 has 12 residues. Germline values: CDR1 MNHEY, CDR2 SVGAGI. The chain's CDR3 is CASSGGGETQYF. The CDR3, as DNA: TGTGCCAGCAGTGGAGGGGGGGAGACCCAGTACTTC.

The gene calls are TRBV19 and TRBJ2-2; D not resolved. The germline CDR1 and CDR2 sequences are LNHDA and SQIVND (reference sequence). V was cut by 6 bases and J by 3 bases, with 11 bases left in between. The CDR3 loop spans 14 amino acids. The CDR3 protein is CASRPFTDTGELFF. The DNA for the CDR3 is TGTGCCAGTAGACCGTTTACCGACACCGGGGAGCTGTTTTTT.

The rearrangement joins TRBV28 to TRBJ1-5; 7 bases are shared with TRBD1. The trim removed 6 bases at V and 3 bases at J, leaving 8 bases unmatched. Germline CDR1 reads MDHEN; CDR2 reads SYDVKM. The CDR3 has 15 residues. DNA of the CDR3: TGTGCCAGCAGCCCACCGGGACAGTACAATCAGCCCCAGCATTTT. This codes for CASSPPGQYNQPQHF.

This clone was observed a single time. The chain employs TRBV5-4 and TRBJ2-3; D is perhaps TRBD2 (6 bases). CDR3 length: 18 residues. Germline-derived CDR1 and CDR2 are SGHNT and YYREEE (reference sequence). Trimming stripped 4 bases from V and 5 bases from J, with 26 bases between. CDR3 sequence reads: CASSRRDRTPHTEDTQYF. In DNA form, the CDR3 reads TGTGCCAGCAGCCGGAGGGACCGCACCCCCCACACAGAAGATACGCAGTATTTT.

The CDR3 DNA reads as TGTGCCACCAGCGTGCTACTTGGAAACACCATATATTTT. Encoded protein: CATSVLLGNTIYF. J is TRBJ1-3 and V is TRBV15; D remains unclear. This CDR3 has 13 amino acids. Germline assignment: CDR1 LNHNV and CDR2 YYDKDF (reference sequence). The V end was cut by 5 bases, the J end by 3 bases, with 8 bases between.

V is TRBV5-5 and J is TRBJ1-1; D is unclear. V was trimmed by 4 bases and J by 3 bases, leaving 13 bases between them. CDR3 size: 14 residues. From germline, CDR1 is SGHKS and CDR2 YYEKEE (reference sequence). In DNA form, the CDR3 reads TGTGCCAGCAGCCCGCCCGTAGGGTACACTGAAGCTTTCTTT. Translation: CASSPPVGYTEAFF. Full variable domain (rest looked up from reference TRBV5-5 and TRBJ1-1): DAGVTQSPTHLIKTRGQQVTLRCSPISGHKSVSWYQQVLGQGPQFIFQYYEKEERGRGNFPDRFSARQFPNYSSELNVNALLLGDSALYLCASSPPVGYTEAFFGQGTRLTVV.

This chain joins TRBV5-1 and TRBJ2-5, with D maybe TRBD1 (6 bases). This CDR3 comprises 12 residues. V was clipped by 4 bases and J by 5 bases, with 9 bases between them. Germline CDR1 SGHRS, CDR2 YFSETQ. The CDR3 DNA is TGCGCCAGCAGCGGGGGCCGGGAGACCCAGTACTTC. Amino acids: CASSGGRETQYF.

The V and J genes are TRBV9 and TRBJ1-1; no clear D gene. Trimming pared 0 bases from V and 3 bases from J, leaving 9 bases between. The CDR3 consists of 14 residues. Germline V lookup: CDR1 SGDLS, CDR2 YYNGEE. The CDR3 nucleotides are TGTGCCAGCAGCGTAGCGCCGCGGGACACTGAAGCTTTCTTT. It codes for CASSVAPRDTEAFF.

The V and J genes are TRBV7-9 and TRBJ2-3, with D hard to call. This CDR3 comprises 12 residues. Germline assignment: CDR1 SEHNR and CDR2 FQNEAQ (reference sequence). Trimming removed 5 bases at V and 5 bases at J, with 8 bases between. The DNA of the CDR3 is TGTGCCAGCAGCCCACCGCAAGATACGCAGTATTTT. This gives the protein CASSPPQDTQYF.

Remarks on this clone: A junction boundary mismatches the germline segment, possibly from a read error. The chain joins TRBV6-5 to TRBJ1-2, with D perhaps matching TRBD1 (5 bases). CDR1 is MNHEY, CDR2 SVGAGI, per germline. There are 16 residues in the CDR3. In DNA, the CDR3 is TGTGCCAGCAGTTACTCGTCTCGGGCCTGGGGCCAGGTCCTCTTCTTC. It specifies CASSYSSRAWGQVLFF.

This clone came up once. This chain connects TRBV4-1 to TRBJ2-3, with 12 nucleotides matching TRBD2. Germline lookup yields CDR1 MGHRA and CDR2 YSYEKL. The CDR3 consists of 15 residues. Trimming took 2 bases from V and 5 from J; bases not matched to a gene: 2. In nucleotides, the CDR3 is TGCGCCAGCAGCCAACCGGGACTAGCGGGAGATACGCAGTATTTT. Translated, it gives CASSQPGLAGDTQYF.

V gene TRBV27 combines with J gene TRBJ1-2; maybe TRBD1 (5 bases). Trimming pared 8 bases from V and 2 bases from J, leaving 18 bases between. From germline, CDR1 is MNHEY and CDR2 SMNVEV (reference sequence). The CDR3 runs 15 residues. The CDR3 DNA reads as TGTGCCAGCGGCAACGGACCAGGGAGGAACTATGGCTACACCTTC. As protein: CASGNGPGRNYGYTF.

This sequence joins TRBV5-1 and TRBJ2-5; TRBD2 aligns across 14 bases. CDR3 length: 15 amino acids. Looked up from germline, CDR1 is SGHRS and CDR2 is YFSETQ. Trimming removed 5 bases from V and 3 bases from J; junction bases left unmatched: 3. The CDR3 sequence is CASRTSGGAEETQYF. The CDR3 nucleotides are TGCGCCAGCAGGACTAGCGGGGGGGCAGAAGAGACCCAGTACTTC. Combining the CDR3 with reference TRBV5-1 and TRBJ2-5 gives the whole variable domain KAGVTQTPRYLIKTRGQQVTLSCSPISGHRSVSWYQQTPGQGLQFLFEYFSETQRNKGNFPGRFSGRQFSNSRSEMNVSTLELGDSALYLCASRTSGGAEETQYFGPGTRLLVL.

This chain uses TRBV4-2 with TRBJ1-2, with TRBD1 identical over 9 bases. CDR1 and CDR2 from the germline V gene are LGHNA and YNFKEQ. The V gene end was trimmed by 4 bases and the J gene end by 4 bases; junction bases not matched to a gene: 1. The CDR3 runs to 13 residues. The DNA of the CDR3 is TGTGCCAGCAGCCTGGGACAGGGCTATGGCTACACCTTC. This translates into CASSLGQGYGYTF.

The gene calls are TRBV5-8 and TRBJ2-2; possibly TRBD1 or TRBD2 for D (5 bases each). Trimming took 5 bases from V and 2 from J, leaving 13 bases between them. This CDR3 has 15 amino acids. Per the germline V gene, CDR1 is SGHTS and CDR2 is YDEGEE. The CDR3 sequence is CASRNPGTNTGELFF. The CDR3 DNA reads TGTGCCAGCAGAAACCCCGGGACCAACACCGGGGAGCTGTTTTTT.

The chain combines TRBV28 with TRBJ2-5; TRBD2 is a possible D gene (6 bases). The CDR3 has 15 amino acids. Trimming took off 4 bases at V and 5 bases at J, with 17 bases between the two ends. Germline V gives CDR1 MDHEN, CDR2 SYDVKM. The CDR3 here is CASSSQLAGSETQYF. In DNA, the CDR3 is TGTGCCAGCAGTTCCCAACTAGCAGGTAGCGAGACCCAGTACTTC.

The rearrangement links TRBV4-1 to TRBJ1-1; D is perhaps TRBD1 (5 bases). Deletions cut 5 bases from V and 5 bases from J, with 15 bases between. Germline CDR1 reads MGHRA; CDR2 reads YSYEKL. The CDR3 length is 14 residues. CDR3 nucleotide sequence: TGCGCCAGCAGCTCAGAGGGGTGGGGGACTGAAGCTTTCTTT. Translating it yields CASSSEGWGTEAFF.

V gene TRBV7-2 combines with J gene TRBJ2-1, with 9 bases matching TRBD2. The length of the CDR3 is 14 residues. Trimming cost V 5 bases and J 8 bases; bases outside gene matches: 7. CDR1 is SGHTA and CDR2 is FQGNSA in the germline V gene. CDR3 nucleotides: TGTGCCAGCAGCCCCCGGACTAGCGAGGATGAGCAGTTCTTC. This translates into CASSPRTSEDEQFF.

The chain carries TRBV4-2 and TRBJ1-2; D perhaps matches TRBD1 (5 bases). The CDR3 consists of 14 residues. In germline, CDR1 is LGHNA, CDR2 YNFKEQ. Trimming took off 1 base at V and 2 bases at J, with 8 bases between the two ends. The CDR3 DNA sequence: TGTGCCAGCAGCCAAGGAGGGGCGAACTATGGCTACACCTTC. Translation: CASSQGGANYGYTF.

The CDR3 loop is CASSVDVSNYGYTF. The CDR3 coding sequence is TGTGCCAGCAGCGTGGACGTATCTAACTATGGCTACACCTTC. The V and J genes are TRBV6-1 and TRBJ1-2, with D unclear. V shed 6 bases and J shed 0 bases, with 11 bases lying between them. CDR1 is MNHNS and CDR2 is SASEGT in the germline V gene. The CDR3 contains 14 residues.